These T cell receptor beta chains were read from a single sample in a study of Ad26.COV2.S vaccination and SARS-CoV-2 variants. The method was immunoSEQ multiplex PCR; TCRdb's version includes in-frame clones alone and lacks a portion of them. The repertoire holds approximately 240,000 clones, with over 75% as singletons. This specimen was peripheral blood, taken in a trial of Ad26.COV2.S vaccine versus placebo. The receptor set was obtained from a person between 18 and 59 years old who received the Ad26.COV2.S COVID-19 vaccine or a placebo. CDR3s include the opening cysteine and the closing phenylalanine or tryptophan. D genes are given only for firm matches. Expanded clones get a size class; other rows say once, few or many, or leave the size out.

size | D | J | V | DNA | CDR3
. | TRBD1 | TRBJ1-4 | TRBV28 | TGTGCCAGCACCTTTGGGGGGACAGGGACCGAAAAACTGTTTTTT | CASTFGGTGTEKLFF
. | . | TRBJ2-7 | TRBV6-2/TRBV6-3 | TGTGCCAGCAGCGACGCGCTTTTAGACGGCTACGAGCAGTACTTC | CASSDALLDGYEQYF
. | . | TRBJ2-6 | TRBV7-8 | TGTGCCAGCAGCCCCGAGGCCAACGTCCTGACTTTC | CASSPEANVLTF
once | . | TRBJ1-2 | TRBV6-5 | TGTGCCAGCAGTTCACGGACGGATGGCTACACCTTC | CASSSRTDGYTF
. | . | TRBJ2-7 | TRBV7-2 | TGTGCCAGCAGCTTAGAAAAGGGCTTTCGGGGGCCACCCTACGAGCAGTACTTC | CASSLEKGFRGPPYEQYF
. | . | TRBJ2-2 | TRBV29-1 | TGCAGCGTTGAGGCCGGGGAGCTGTTTTTT | CSVEAGELFF
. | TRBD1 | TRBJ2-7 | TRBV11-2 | TGTGCCAGCAGCGCAGTCCGGGACAGGAACTCCTACGAGCAGTACTTC | CASSAVRDRNSYEQYF
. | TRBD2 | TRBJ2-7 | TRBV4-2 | TGTGCCAGCAGCCAAGAGATTAGCGGGGCCTACGAGCAGTACTTC | CASSQEISGAYEQYF
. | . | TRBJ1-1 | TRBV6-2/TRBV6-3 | TGTGCCAGCAGTTACATCTTGGGGGCTTTGATGAACACTGAAGCTTTCTTT | CASSYILGALMNTEAFF
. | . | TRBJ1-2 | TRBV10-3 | TGTGCCATCAGTGAGGCGAGCAGCGGCTACACCTTC | CAISEASSGYTF
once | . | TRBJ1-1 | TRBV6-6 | TGTGCCAGCAGCCCGTGGGGGATGAACACTGAAGCTTTCTTT | CASSPWGMNTEAFF
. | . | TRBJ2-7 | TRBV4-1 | TGCGCCAGCAGCCATCTCCCAAGCGGTTACGAGCAGTACTTC | CASSHLPSGYEQYF
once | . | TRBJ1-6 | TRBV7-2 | TGTGCCAGCAGCTCCCGACAGAATTCACCCCTCCACTTT | CASSSRQNSPLHF
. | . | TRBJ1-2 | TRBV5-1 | TGCGCCAGCTCGGACACTATCCACTATGGCTACACCTTC | CASSDTIHYGYTF
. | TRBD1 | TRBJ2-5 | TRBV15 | TGTGCCACCAGCACCGACAGGGGGCAGGGGGAGACCCAGTACTTC | CATSTDRGQGETQYF
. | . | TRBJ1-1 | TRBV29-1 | TGCAGCATCGGGACCCCTCCGAGCGGCACTGAAGCTTTCTTT | CSIGTPPSGTEAFF
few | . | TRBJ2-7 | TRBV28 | TGTGCCAGCAGTTTATCCATTTGGGACACCTCCTACGAGCAGTACTTC | CASSLSIWDTSYEQYF
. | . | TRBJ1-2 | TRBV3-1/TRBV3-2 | TGTGCCAGCAGCCGCACGTCCGGAGTCGGTTTTTATGGCTACACCTTC | CASSRTSGVGFYGYTF
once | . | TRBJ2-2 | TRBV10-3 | TGTGCCATCAAGGGTGCGGGGGAGCTGTTTTTT | CAIKGAGELFF
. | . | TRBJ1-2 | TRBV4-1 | TGCGCCAGCAGCCAAGTCTTTGTAACCTATGGCTACACCTTC | CASSQVFVTYGYTF
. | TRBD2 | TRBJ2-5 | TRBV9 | TGTGCCAGCAGCGCACCTAGCGGGGGGGCTGGCCAAGAGACCCAGTACTTC | CASSAPSGGAGQETQYF
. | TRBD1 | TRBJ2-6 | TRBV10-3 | TGTGCCATCAGCCCAGGGACAGGGGCTGGGGCCAACGTCCTGACTTTC | CAISPGTGAGANVLTF
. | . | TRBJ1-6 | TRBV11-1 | TGTGCCAGCAGCCAAGCGGGGAATAATTCACCCCTCCACTTT | CASSQAGNNSPLHF
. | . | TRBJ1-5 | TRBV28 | TGTGCCAGCATCCAGGGAGTTAGCAATCAGCCCCAGCATTTT | CASIQGVSNQPQHF
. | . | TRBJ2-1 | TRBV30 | TGTGCCTGGAGTGAAGGGGTTGAGCAGTTCTTC | CAWSEGVEQFF
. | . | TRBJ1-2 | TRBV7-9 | TGTGCCAGCAGCTTAGGGTCCCAGGGCTATGGCTACACCTTC | CASSLGSQGYGYTF
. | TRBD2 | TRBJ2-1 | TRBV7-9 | TGTGCCAGCAGCTTCCAAGGACTAGCGGGACTTCAGTTACACAGTGAGCAGTTCTTC | CASSFQGLAGLQLHSEQFF
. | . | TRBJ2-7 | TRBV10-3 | TGTGCCATCACTACGGGACGGGGATACGAGCAGTACTTC | CAITTGRGYEQYF
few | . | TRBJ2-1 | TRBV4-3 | TGCGCCAGCAGCCAAGGGTCCGGAACCGTCCACTCCTACAATGAGCAGTTCTTC | CASSQGSGTVHSYNEQFF
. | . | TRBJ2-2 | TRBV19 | TGTGCCAGTAGTATAGCTTGGGCCGGGGAGCTGTTTTTT | CASSIAWAGELFF
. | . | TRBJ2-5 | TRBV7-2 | TGTGCCAGCAGCTTAGGCCACTCCCAAGAGACCCAGTACTTC | CASSLGHSQETQYF
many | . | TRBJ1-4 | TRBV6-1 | TGTGCCAGCAGTGAAGCAGGGGGAACTAATGAAAAACTGTTTTTT | CASSEAGGTNEKLFF
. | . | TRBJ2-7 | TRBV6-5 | TGTGCCAGCCGAACCCCCGGGACAAGCTCCTACGAGCAGTACTTC | CASRTPGTSSYEQYF
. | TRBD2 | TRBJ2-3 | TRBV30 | TGTGCCTGGGGATCCAGCGGGGGGGCCCGAGATACGCAGTATTTT | CAWGSSGGARDTQYF
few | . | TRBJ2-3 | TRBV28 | TGTGCCAGCAGTTTATACTCTTCGGATACGCAGTATTTT | CASSLYSSDTQYF
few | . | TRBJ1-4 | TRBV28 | TGTGCCAGCAGTTTCTGGGACATCTCAACTAATGAAAAACTGTTTTTT | CASSFWDISTNEKLFF
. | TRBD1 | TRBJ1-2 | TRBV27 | TGTGCCAGCAGTTTATCAGGGACAGGGGTATCTGGCTACACCTTC | CASSLSGTGVSGYTF
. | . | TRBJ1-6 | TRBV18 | TGTGCCAGCATCACCGTGGGGGCAAATTATAATTCACCCCTCCACTTT | CASITVGANYNSPLHF
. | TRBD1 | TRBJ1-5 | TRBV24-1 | TGTGCCACCAGTGCTGGCGGGACAGGACTAATGGCCCAGCATTTT | CATSAGGTGLMAQHF
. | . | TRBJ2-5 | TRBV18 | TGTGCCAGCTCAAGGGACCCCGCCGGGGTAGAGGCCCAGTACTTC | CASSRDPAGVEAQYF
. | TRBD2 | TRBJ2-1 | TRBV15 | TGTGCCACCAGCAGAGGGGGTAGCGGGGCATACAATGAGCAGTTCTTC | CATSRGGSGAYNEQFF
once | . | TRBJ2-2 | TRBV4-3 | TGCGCCAGCAACACCGGGGAGCTGTTTTTT | CASNTGELFF
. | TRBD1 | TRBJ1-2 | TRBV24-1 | TGTGCCACCAGTGAAGGGGACAGTTCGGTCGGCTACACCTTC | CATSEGDSSVGYTF
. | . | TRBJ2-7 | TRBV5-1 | TGCGCCAGCAGCTTATTAGGAAACGAGCAGTACTTC | CASSLLGNEQYF
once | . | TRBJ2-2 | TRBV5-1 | TGCGCCAGCAGCTCCCTGGGCACCGGGGAGCTGTTTTTT | CASSSLGTGELFF
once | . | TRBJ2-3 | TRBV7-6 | TGTGCCAGCAGCTTAGTCGTGGATACGCAGTATTTT | CASSLVVDTQYF
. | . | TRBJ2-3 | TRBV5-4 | TGTGCCAGCAGCTTTTACAGTTATGGGCAGTATTTT | CASSFYSYGQYF
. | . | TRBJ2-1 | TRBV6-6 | TGTGCCAGCAGTTACTCGCCTGTTGAGCAGTTCTTC | CASSYSPVEQFF
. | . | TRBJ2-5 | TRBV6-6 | TGTGCCAGCGCGGAACCTAGAGTGCGGGAGACCCAGTACTTC | CASAEPRVRETQYF
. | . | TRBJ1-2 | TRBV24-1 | TGTGCCACCAGTGATTTGCCCACAGGGAAAGGCTACACCTTC | CATSDLPTGKGYTF
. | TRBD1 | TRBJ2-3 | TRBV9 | TGTGCCAGCAGCGTAGTACAGGGGATCACAGATACGCAGTATTTT | CASSVVQGITDTQYF
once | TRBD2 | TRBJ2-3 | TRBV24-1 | TGTGCCACCGCAGCGGGGGATACGCAGTATTTT | CATAAGDTQYF
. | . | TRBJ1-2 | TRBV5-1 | TGCGCCAGCAGCTTGGAGACCCTAGTGGGTGGCTACACCTTC | CASSLETLVGGYTF
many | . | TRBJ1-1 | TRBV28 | TGTGCCAGCAGTTTAGGGACTGAAGCTTTCTTT | CASSLGTEAFF
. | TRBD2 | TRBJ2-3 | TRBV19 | TGTGCCAGTTCCAGACTAGCGGGATCCGCAGATACGCAGTATTTT | CASSRLAGSADTQYF
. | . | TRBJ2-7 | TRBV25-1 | TGTGCCAGCAGTTCCGGCCCTGAGCAGTACTTC | CASSSGPEQYF
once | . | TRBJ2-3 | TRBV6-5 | TGTGCCAGCAGTTACTCGACTAGTGGGACAGATACGCAGTATTTT | CASSYSTSGTDTQYF
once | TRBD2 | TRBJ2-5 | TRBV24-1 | TGTGCCACCAGTGATATTGGGGGGGGAGACCAAGAGACCCAGTACTTC | CATSDIGGGDQETQYF
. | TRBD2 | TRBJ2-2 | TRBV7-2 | TGTGCCAGCAGCTTAGCGGGGAAAAGAGCGGGAGTCTTGTATTCCGGGGAGCTGTTTTTT | CASSLAGKRAGVLYSGELFF